A single T cell receptor beta chain is shown here with its context. Its antigen is unidentified. This may be a read error, as it is one base from a much larger clone. With a J-beta primer mix and a sample-barcoded 5' primer, a second PCR ran about 7 to 12 cycles. TCRdb reanalysed the 5' RACE reads using MiXCR and keeps one entry per CDR3 protein. The sample lists 700,000 to 850,000 distinct CDR3 sequences; roughly 34% were seen once. It was approximately 9 milliliters of peripheral blood that were drawn from each donor. Total RNA was isolated from each sample in quantities of at least 5 micrograms. This entry comes from a study of blood T cells in healthy people across ages. Overall study results and limits: Researchers report that TCR beta diversity correlated strongly with naive T cell percentage.

Trimming cost V 5 bases and J 8 bases, with 18 bases left between them. Germline loops: CDR1 SGHVS, CDR2 FQNEAQ. This CDR3 is 15 amino acids long. The sequencing input was blood. This receptor was identified in a young man in good health. The chain joins TRBV7-8 to TRBJ1-4; no clear D. The CDR3 loop reads CASSPRIGLGEKLFF. CDR3 DNA: TGTGCCAGCAGCCCGAGGATAGGGTTGGGGGAAAAACTGTTTTTT.